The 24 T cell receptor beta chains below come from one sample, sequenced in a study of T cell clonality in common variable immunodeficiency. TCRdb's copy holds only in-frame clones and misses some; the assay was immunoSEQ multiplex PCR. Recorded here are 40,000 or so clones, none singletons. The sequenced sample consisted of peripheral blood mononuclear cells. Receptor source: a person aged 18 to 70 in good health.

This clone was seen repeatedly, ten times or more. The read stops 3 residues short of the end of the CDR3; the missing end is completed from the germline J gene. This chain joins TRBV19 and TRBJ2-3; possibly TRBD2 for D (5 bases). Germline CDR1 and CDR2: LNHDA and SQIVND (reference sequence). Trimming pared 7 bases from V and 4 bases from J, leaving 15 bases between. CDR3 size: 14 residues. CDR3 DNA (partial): TGTGCCAGTATGCAGCGGACGAGACCAGATACG. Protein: CASMQRTRPDT. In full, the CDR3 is CASMQRTRPDTQYF. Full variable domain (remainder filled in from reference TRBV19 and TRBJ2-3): DGGITQSPKYLFRKEGQNVTLSCEQNLNHDAMYWYRQDPGQGLRLIYYSQIVNDFQKGDIAEGYSVSREKKESFPLTVTSAQKNPTAFYLCASMQRTRPDTQYFGPGTRLTVL.

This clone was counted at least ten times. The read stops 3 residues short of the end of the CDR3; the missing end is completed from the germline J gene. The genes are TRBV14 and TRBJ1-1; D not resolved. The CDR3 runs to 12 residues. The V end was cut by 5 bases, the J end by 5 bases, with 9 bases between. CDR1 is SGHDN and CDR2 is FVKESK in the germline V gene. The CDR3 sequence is CASSRVWTEAFF. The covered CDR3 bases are TGTGCCAGCAGCAGGGTGTGGACTGAA.

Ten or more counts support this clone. The CDR3 sequence is CASSLGRSSGSHTQYF. The part of the CDR3 DNA that was read is TGTGCCAGCAGCTTAGGAAGGTCTAGCGGGAGCCATACG. This chain connects TRBV13 to TRBJ2-3, with 10 bases that match TRBD2. Coverage ceases 3 residues before the CDR3 finishes, and the germline J gene fills in the end. Trimming took 0 bases from V and 7 from J; bases not matched to a gene: 7. The CDR3 covers 16 residues. Germline loops: CDR1 PRHDT, CDR2 FYEKMQ (reference sequence).

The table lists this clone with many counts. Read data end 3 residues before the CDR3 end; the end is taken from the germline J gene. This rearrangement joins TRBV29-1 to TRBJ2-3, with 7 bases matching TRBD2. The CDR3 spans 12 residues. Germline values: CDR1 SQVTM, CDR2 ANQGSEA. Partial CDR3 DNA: TGCAGCGTTGAACTAGCGGAAGAGACG. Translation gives CSVELAEET. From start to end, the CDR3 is CSVELAEETQYF.

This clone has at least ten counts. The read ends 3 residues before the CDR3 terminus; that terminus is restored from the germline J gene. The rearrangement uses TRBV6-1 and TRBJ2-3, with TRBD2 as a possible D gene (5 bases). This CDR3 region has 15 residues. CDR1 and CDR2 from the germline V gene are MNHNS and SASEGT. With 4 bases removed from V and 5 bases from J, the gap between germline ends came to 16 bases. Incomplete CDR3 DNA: TGTGCCAGCAGTGCCGGACTTGCCCCAGAAGATACG. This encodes CASSAGLAPEDT. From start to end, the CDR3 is CASSAGLAPEDTQYF.

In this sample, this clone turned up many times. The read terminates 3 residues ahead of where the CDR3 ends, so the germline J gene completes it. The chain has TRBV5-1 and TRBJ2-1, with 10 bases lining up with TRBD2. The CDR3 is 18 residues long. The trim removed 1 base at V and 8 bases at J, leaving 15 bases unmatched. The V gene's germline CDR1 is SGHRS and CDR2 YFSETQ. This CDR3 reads CASSLYSRPGLANHEQFF. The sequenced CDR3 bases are TGCGCCAGCAGCTTGTATTCTCGACCGGGACTAGCGAACCATGAG.

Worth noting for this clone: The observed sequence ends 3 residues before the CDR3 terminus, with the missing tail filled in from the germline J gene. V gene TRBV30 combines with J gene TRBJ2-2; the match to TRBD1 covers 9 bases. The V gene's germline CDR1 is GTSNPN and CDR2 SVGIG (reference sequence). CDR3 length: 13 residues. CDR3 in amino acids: CAWAGTGQEKLFF. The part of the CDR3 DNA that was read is TGTGCCTGGGCCGGGACAGGGCAAGAAAAG. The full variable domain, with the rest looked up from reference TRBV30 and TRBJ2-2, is SQTIHQWPATLVQPVGSPLSLECTVEGTSNPNLYWYRQAAGRGLQLLFYSVGIGQISSEVPQNLSASRPQDRQFILSSKKLLLSDSGFYLCAWAGTGQEKLFFGEGSRLTVL.

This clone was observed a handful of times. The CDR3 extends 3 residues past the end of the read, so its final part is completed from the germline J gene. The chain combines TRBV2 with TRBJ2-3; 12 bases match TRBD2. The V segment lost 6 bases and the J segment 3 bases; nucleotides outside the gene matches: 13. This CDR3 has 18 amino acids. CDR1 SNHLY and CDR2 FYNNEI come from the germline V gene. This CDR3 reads CASSAPRLAGALTDTQYF. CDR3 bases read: TGTGCCAGCAGCGCCCCTCGACTAGCGGGAGCTCTAACAGATACG.

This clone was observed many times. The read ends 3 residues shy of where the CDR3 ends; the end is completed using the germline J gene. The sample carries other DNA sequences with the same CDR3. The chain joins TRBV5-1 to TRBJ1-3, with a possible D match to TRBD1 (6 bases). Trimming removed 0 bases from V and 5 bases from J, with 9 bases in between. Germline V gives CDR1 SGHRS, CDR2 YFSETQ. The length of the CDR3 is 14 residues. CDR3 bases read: TGCGCCAGCAGCTTGGGGGGGCAGAGAAACACC. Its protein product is CASSLGGQRNT. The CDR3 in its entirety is CASSLGGQRNTIYF. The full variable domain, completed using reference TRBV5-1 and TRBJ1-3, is KAGVTQTPRYLIKTRGQQVTLSCSPISGHRSVSWYQQTPGQGLQFLFEYFSETQRNKGNFPGRFSGRQFSNSRSEMNVSTLELGDSALYLCASSLGGQRNTIYFGEGSWLTVV.

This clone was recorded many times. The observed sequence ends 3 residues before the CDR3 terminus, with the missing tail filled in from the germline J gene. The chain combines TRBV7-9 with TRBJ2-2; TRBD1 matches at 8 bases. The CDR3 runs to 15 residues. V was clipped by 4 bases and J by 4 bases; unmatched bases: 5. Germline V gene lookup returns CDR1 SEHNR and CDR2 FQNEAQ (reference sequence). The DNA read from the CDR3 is TGTGCCAGCAGCTCCGGACAGGGTAGCACCGGGGAG. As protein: CASSSGQGSTGE. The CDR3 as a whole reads CASSSGQGSTGELFF.

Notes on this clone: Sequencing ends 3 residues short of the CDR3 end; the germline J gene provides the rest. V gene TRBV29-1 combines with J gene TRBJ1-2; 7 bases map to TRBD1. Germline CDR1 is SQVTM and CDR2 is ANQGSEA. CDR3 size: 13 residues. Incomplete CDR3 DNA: TGCAGCGTTGTCGGGACAGCCCTATTGGGC. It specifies CSVVGTALLG. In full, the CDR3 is CSVVGTALLGYTF. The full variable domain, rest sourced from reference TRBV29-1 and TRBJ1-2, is SAVISQKPSRDICQRGTSLTIQCQVDSQVTMMFWYRQQPGQSLTLIATANQGSEATYESGFVIDKFPISRPNLTFSTLTVSNMSPEDSSIYLCSVVGTALLGYTFGSGTRLTVV.

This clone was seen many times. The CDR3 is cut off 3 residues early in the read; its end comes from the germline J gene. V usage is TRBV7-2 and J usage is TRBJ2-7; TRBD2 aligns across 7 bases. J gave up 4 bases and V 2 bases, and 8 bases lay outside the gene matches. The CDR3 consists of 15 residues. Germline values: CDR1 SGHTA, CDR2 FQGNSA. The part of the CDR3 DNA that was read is TGTGCCAGCAGCTTAAATCGGGCTAGCGGATACGAG. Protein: CASSLNRASGYE. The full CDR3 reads CASSLNRASGYEQYF.

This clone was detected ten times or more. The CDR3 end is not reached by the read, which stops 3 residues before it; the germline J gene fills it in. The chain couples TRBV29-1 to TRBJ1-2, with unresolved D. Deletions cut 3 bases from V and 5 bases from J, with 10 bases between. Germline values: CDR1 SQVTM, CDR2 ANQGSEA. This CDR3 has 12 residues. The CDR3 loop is CSVDKADYGYTF. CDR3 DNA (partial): TGCAGCGTTGATAAGGCTGATTATGGC.

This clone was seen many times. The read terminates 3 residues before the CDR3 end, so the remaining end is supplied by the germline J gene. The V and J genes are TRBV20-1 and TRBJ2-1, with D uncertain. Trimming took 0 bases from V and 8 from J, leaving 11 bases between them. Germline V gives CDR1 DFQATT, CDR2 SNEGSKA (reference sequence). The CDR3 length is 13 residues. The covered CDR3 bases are TGCAGTGCTAGAGATCCCAGCGCACATGAG. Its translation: CSARDPSAHE. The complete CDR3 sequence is CSARDPSAHEQFF.

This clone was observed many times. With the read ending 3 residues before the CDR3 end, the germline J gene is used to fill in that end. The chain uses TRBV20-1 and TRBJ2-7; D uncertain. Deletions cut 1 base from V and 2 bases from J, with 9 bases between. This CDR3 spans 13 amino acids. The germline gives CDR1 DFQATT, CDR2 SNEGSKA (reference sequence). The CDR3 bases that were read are TGCAGTGCTAGAGTCTTCCAGGCCTACGAG. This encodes CSARVFQAYE. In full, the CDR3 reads CSARVFQAYEQYF.

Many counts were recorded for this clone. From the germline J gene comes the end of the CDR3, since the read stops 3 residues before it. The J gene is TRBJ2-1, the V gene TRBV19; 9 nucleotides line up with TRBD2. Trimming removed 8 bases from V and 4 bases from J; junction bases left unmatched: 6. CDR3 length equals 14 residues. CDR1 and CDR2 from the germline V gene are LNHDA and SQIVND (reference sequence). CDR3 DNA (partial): TGTGCCAGTGGCGGGAGGGCGGGGTACAATGAG. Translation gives CASGGRAGYNE. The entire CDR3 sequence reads CASGGRAGYNEQFF.

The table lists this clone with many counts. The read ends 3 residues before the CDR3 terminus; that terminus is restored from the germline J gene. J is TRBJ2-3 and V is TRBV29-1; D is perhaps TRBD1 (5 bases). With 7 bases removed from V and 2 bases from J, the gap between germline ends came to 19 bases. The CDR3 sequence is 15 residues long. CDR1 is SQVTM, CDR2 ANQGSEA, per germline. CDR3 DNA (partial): TGCAGCGCCAACCGGCAGGGAAATCCCACAGATACG. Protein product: CSANRQGNPTDT. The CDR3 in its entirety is CSANRQGNPTDTQYF.

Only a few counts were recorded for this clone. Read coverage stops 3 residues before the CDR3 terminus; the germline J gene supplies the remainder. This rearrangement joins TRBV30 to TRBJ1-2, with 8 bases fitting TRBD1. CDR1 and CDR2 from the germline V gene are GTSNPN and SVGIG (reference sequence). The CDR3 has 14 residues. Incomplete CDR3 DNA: TGTGCCTGGAGTGACGGACAGGGACGCAATGAC. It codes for CAWSDGQGRND. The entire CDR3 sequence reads CAWSDGQGRNDYTF.

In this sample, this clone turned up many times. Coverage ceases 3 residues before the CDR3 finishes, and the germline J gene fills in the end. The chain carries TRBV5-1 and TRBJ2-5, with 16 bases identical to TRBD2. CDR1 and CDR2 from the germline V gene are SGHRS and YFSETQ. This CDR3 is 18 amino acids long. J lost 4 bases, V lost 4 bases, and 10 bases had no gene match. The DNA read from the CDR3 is TGCGCCAGCAGCCCGGGACTAGCGGGAGGGCCTGCGGGAGAGACC. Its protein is CASSPGLAGGPAGET. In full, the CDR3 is CASSPGLAGGPAGETQYF.

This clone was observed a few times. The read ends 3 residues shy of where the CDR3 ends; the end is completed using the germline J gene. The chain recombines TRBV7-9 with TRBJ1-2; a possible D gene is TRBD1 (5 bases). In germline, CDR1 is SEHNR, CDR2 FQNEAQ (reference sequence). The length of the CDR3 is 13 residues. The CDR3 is CASSRGMSYDYTF. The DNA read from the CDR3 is TGTGCCAGCAGCCGGGGGATGTCCTACGAC.

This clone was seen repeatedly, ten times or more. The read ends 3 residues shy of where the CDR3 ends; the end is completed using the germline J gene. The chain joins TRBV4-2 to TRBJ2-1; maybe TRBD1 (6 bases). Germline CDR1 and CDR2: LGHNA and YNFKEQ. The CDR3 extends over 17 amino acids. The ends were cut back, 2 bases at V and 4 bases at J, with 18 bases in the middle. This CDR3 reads CASSQPESGGAYNEQFF. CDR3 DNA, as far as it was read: TGTGCCAGCAGCCAACCCGAGTCTGGGGGCGCTTACAATGAG.

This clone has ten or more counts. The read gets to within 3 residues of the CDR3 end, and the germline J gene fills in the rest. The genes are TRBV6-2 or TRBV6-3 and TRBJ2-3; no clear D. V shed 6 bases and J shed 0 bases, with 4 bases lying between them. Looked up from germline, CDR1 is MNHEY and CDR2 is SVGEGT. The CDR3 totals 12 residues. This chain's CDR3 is CASSRSTDTQYF. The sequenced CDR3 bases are TGTGCCAGCAGCCGTAGCACAGATACG.

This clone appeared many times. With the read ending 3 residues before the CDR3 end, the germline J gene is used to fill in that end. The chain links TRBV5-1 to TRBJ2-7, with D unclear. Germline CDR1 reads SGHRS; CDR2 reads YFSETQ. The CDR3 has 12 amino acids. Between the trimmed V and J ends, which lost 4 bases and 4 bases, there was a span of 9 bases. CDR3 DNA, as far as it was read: TGCGCCAGCAGCCGAGTAACTTACGAG. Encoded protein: CASSRVTYE. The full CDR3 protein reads CASSRVTYEQYF.

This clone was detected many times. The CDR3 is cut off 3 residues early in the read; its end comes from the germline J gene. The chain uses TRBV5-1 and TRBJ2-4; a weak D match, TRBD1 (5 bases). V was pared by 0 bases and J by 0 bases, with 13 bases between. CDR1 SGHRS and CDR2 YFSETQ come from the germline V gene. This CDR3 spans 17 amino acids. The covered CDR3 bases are TGCGCCAGCAGCTTGGGTGTACAGGTCAAAGCCAAAAACATT. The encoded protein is CASSLGVQVKAKNI. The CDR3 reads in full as CASSLGVQVKAKNIQYF.